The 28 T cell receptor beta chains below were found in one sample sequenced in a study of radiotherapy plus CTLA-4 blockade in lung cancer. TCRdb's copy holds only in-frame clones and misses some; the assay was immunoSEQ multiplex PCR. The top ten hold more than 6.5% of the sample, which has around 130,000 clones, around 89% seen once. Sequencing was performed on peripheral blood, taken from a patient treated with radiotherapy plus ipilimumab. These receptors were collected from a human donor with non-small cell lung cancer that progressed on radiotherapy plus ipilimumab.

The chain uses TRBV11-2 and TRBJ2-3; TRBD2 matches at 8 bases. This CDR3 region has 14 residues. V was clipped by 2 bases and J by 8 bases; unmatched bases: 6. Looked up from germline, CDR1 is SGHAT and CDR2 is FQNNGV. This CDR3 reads CASSLQREYGTQYF. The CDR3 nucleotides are TGTGCCAGCAGCTTACAGCGGGAGTACGGTACGCAGTATTTT.

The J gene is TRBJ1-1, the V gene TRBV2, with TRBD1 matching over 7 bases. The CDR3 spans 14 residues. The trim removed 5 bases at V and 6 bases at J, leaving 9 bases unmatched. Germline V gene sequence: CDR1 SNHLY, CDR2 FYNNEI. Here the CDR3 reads CASSFLQGGSEAFF. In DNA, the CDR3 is TGTGCCAGCAGTTTCTTGCAGGGGGGTTCTGAAGCTTTCTTT.

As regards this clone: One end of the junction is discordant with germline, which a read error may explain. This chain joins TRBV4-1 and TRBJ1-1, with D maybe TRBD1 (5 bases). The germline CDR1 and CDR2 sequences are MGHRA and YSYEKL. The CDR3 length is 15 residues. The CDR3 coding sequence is TGCGCCAACAGCCAAGCGGAGGGGATGGGCACTGAAGCTTTCTTT. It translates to CANSQAEGMGTEAFF.

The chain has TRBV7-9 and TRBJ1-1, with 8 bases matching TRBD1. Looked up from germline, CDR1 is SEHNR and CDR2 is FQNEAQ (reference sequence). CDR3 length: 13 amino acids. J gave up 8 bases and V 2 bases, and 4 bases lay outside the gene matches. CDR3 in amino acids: CASSLNQGAEAFF. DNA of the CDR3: TGTGCCAGCAGCTTAAATCAGGGGGCGGAAGCTTTCTTT.

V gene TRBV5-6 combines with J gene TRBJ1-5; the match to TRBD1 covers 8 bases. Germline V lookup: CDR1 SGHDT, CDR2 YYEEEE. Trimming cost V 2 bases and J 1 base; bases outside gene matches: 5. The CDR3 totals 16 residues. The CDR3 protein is CASSFSGGISNQPQHF. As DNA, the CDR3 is TGTGCCAGCAGCTTCTCAGGGGGCATCAGCAATCAGCCCCAGCATTTT.

CDR3 protein: CASSLYSQGEAYEQYF. CDR3 coding DNA: TGTGCCAGCAGTTTATATAGCCAGGGGGAAGCCTACGAGCAGTACTTC. The chain uses TRBV28 and TRBJ2-7; 7 positions agree with TRBD1. Germline V gene data show CDR1 as MDHEN and CDR2 as SYDVKM. The CDR3 is 16 amino acids. V was clipped by 1 base and J by 2 bases; unmatched bases: 8.

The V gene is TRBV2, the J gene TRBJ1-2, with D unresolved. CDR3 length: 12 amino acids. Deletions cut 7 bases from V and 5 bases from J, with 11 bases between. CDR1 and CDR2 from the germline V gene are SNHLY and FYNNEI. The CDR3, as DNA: TGTGCCAGCAAGAAGGTGGATTATGGCTACACCTTC. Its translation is CASKKVDYGYTF.

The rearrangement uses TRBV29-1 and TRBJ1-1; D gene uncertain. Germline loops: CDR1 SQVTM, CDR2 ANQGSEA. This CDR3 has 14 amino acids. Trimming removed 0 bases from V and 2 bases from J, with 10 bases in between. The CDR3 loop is CSVEEGESNTEAFF. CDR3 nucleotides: TGCAGCGTTGAAGAAGGAGAGAGTAACACTGAAGCTTTCTTT.

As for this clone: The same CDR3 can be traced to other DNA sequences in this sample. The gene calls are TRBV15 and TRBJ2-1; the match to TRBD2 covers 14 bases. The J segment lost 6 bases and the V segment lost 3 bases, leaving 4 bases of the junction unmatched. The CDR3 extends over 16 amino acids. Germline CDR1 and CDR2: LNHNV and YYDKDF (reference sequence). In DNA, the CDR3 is TGTGCCACCAGCAGGGGGGGGACTAGCGGGAGCAATGAGCAGTTCTTC. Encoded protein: CATSRGGTSGSNEQFF.

For the CDR3, the DNA is TGCAGCGTACCTCGGACAGGGGGCACTGAAGCTTTCTTT. This encodes CSVPRTGGTEAFF. The V and J genes are TRBV29-1 and TRBJ1-1; 10 bases agree with TRBD1. The trim removed 6 bases at V and 4 bases at J, leaving 5 bases unmatched. The germline CDR1 and CDR2 sequences are SQVTM and ANQGSEA. The CDR3 runs 13 residues.

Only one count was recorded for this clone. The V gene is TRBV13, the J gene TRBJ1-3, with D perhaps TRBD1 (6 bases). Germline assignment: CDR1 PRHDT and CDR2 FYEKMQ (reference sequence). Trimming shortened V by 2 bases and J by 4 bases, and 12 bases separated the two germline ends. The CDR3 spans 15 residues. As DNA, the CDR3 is TGTGCCAGCAGCTTACCGGGACATCCAGGAAACACCATATATTTT. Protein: CASSLPGHPGNTIYF.

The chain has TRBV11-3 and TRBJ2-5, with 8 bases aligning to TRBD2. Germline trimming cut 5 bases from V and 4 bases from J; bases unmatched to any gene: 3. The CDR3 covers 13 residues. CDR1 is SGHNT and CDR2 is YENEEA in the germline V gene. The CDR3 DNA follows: TGTGCCAGCAGCAAACGGGGGGGAGAGACCCAGTACTTC. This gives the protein CASSKRGGETQYF.

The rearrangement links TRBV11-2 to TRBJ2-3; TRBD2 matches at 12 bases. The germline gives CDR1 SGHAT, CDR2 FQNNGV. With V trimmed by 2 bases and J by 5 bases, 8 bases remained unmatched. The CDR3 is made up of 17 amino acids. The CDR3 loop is CASSLRLAGGPQDTQYF. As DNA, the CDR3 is TGTGCCAGCAGCTTAAGGCTAGCGGGAGGGCCACAAGATACGCAGTATTTT.

The CDR3 DNA reads TGTGCCAGCAGCCCCCGGGGCGCGGGGAAAGAGACCCAGTACTTC. Translated: CASSPRGAGKETQYF. The chain combines TRBV7-9 with TRBJ2-5; a possible D gene is TRBD2 (6 bases). The ends were cut back, 5 bases at V and 3 bases at J, with 16 bases in the middle. The CDR3 spans 15 residues. The germline CDR1 and CDR2 sequences are SEHNR and FQNEAQ (reference sequence).

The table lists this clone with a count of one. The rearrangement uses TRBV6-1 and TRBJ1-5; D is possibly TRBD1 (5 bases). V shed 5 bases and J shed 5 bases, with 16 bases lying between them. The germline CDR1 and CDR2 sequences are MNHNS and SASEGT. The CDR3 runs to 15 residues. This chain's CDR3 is CASSPWGQDDQPQHF. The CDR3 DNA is TGTGCCAGCAGTCCATGGGGCCAGGACGATCAGCCCCAGCATTTT.

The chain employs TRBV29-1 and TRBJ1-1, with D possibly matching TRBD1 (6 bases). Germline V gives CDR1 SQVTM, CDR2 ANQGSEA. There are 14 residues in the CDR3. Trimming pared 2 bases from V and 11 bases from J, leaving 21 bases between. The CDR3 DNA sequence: TGCAGCGTTGAATTAGGGGGAGGGACCGGTACGGCTTTCTTT. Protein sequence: CSVELGGGTGTAFF.

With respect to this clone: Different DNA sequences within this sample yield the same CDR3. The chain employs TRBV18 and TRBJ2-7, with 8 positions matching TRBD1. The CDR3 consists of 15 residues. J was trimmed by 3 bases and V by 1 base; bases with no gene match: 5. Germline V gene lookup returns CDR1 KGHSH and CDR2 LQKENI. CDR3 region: CASSPRPTGDYEQYF. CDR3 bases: TGTGCCAGCTCACCACGGCCGACAGGGGACTACGAGCAGTACTTC.

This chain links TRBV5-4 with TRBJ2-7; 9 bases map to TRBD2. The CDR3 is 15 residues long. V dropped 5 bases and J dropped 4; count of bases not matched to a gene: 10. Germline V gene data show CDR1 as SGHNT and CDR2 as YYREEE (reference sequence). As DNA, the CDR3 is TGTGCCAGCAGTTCCCCGGCGGGAGGGGAATACGAGCAGTACTTC. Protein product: CASSSPAGGEYEQYF.

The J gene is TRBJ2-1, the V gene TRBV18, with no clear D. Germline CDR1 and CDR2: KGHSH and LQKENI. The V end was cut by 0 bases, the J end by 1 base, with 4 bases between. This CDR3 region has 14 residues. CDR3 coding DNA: TGTGCCAGCTCACCACCGGGGTCCTACAATGAGCAGTTCTTC. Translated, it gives CASSPPGSYNEQFF. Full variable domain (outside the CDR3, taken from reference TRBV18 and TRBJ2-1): NAGVMQNPRHLVRRRGQEARLRCSPMKGHSHVYWYRQLPEEGLKFMVYLQKENIIDESGMPKERFSAEFPKEGPSILRIQQVVRGDSAAYFCASSPPGSYNEQFFGPGTRLTVL.

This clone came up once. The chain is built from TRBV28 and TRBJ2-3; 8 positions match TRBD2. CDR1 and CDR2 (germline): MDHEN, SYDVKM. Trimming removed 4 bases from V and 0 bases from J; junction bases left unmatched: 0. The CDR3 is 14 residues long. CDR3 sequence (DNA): TGTGCCAGCAGTTCTAGCGGGAGCACAGATACGCAGTATTTT. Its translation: CASSSSGSTDTQYF.

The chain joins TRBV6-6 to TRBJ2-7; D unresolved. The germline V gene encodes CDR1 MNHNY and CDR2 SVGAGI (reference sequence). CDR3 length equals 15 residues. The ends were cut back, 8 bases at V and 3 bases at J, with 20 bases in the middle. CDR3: CASRSPIRKDYEQYF. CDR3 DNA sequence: TGTGCCAGCCGCTCCCCTATCCGGAAGGACTACGAGCAGTACTTC.

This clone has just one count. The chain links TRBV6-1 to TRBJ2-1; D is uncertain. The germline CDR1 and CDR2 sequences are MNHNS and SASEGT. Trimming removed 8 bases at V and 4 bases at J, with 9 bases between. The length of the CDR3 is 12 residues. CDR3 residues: CASGGAYNEQFF. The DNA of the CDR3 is TGTGCCAGCGGCGGTGCTTACAATGAGCAGTTCTTC.

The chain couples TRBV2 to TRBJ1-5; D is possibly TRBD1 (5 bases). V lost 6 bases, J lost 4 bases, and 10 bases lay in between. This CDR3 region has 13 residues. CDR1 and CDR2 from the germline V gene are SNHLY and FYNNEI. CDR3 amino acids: CASRGERNQPQHF. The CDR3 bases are TGTGCCAGCAGGGGGGAACGGAATCAGCCCCAGCATTTT.

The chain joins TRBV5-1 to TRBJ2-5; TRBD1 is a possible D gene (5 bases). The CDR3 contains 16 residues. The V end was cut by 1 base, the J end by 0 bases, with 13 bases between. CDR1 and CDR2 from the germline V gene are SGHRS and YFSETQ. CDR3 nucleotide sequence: TGCGCCAGCAGCTTGAGTCTTAGGACAAACCAAGAGACCCAGTACTTC. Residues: CASSLSLRTNQETQYF.

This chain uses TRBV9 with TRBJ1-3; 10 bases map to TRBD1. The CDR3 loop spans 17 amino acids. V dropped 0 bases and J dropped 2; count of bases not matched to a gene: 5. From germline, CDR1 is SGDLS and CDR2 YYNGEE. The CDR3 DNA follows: TGTGCCAGCAGCGTAGTCGTAGACAGGGGGCCTGGAAACACCATATATTTT. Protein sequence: CASSVVVDRGPGNTIYF. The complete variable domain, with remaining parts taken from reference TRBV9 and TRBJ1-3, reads DSGVTQTPKHLITATGQRVTLRCSPRSGDLSVYWYQQSLDQGLQFLIQYYNGEERAKGNILERFSAQQFPDLHSELNLSSLELGDSALYFCASSVVVDRGPGNTIYFGEGSWLTVV.

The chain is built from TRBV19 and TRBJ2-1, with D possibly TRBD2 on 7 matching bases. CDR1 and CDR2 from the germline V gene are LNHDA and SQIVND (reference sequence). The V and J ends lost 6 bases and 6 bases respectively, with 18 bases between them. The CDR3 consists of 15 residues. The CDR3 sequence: CASSILAAGANEQFF. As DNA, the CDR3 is TGTGCCAGTAGCATTCTAGCGGCGGGGGCCAATGAGCAGTTCTTC.

The CDR3 coding sequence is TGTGCCACCTCGGGGACGGATGGCTACACCTTC. Translation: CATSGTDGYTF. The chain combines TRBV6-5 with TRBJ1-2; possibly TRBD1 for D (5 bases). The V and J ends lost 10 bases and 6 bases respectively, with 12 bases between them. This CDR3 is 11 amino acids long. Germline V gene data show CDR1 as MNHEY and CDR2 as SVGAGI.

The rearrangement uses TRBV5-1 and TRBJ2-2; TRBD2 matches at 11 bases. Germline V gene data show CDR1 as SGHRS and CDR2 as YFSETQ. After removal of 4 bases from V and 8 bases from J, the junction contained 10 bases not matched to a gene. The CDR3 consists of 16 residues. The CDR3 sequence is CASSRDTSGSSGELFF. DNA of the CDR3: TGCGCCAGCAGCCGAGATACTAGCGGGAGCTCTGGGGAGCTGTTTTTT.